This passage covers 3 T cell receptor beta chains from one sample sequenced in a study of T cells in Graves' hyperthyroidism and ophthalmopathy. RNA transcripts were the template for amplifying TCR beta CDR3 regions. The study used the HTBI primer set for a first-round RT-PCR of the TCR CDR3. TCRdb ran MiXCR on the multiplex PCR reads and lists one entry per CDR3 protein. The data hold 250,000 to 300,000 distinct CDR3 sequences, with about 15% observed a single time. Sequencing was carried out using blood. All receptors derive from an older woman with Graves' ophthalmopathy.

This clonotype has ten or more counts. This rearrangement joins TRBV20-1 to TRBJ1-2, with 7 bases aligning to TRBD1. The length of the CDR3 is 14 residues. V lost 3 bases and J lost 8; bases outside the gene matches: 12. Per the germline V gene, CDR1 is DFQATT and CDR2 is SNEGSKA (reference sequence). CDR3 sequence (DNA): TGCAGTGCTAGCGCCAGGGGGGGCGAGAAAGGCTACACCTTC. Its protein product is CSASARGGEKGYTF.

This clonotype was detected only a few times. This chain connects TRBV5-1 to TRBJ2-5; TRBD2 is a possible D gene (5 bases). V lost 3 bases and J 2 bases, leaving 14 bases between the germline ends. Germline values: CDR1 SGHRS, CDR2 YFSETQ. The CDR3 runs to 15 residues. CDR3: CASSSSHGVQETQYF. The CDR3 DNA sequence: TGCGCCAGCAGCTCCTCACACGGGGTTCAAGAGACCCAGTACTTC.

Many counts were recorded for this clonotype. The chain has TRBV7-9 and TRBJ2-1, with a possible D match to TRBD2 (5 bases). Deletions cut 6 bases from V and 2 bases from J, with 23 bases between. The length of the CDR3 is 18 residues. Germline V lookup: CDR1 SEHNR, CDR2 FQNEAQ (reference sequence). This CDR3 is CASRPRARKEGAYNEQFF. The CDR3, as DNA: TGTGCCAGCAGACCCCGTGCCCGGAAAGAGGGAGCCTACAATGAGCAGTTCTTC.